The rows below give T cell receptor beta chains drawn from one sample of a study of monozygotic twins with inflammatory bowel disease. Using the 5' RACE reads, TCRdb records one entry per CDR3 protein without DNA. The sample features about 350,000 distinct CDR3 sequences, with approximately 2% in its top ten. Sequencing was done on a sample of blood. The source is a human donor with ulcerative colitis or Crohn's disease, or a healthy co-twin of an affected twin (not recorded which). Both conserved end residues are part of each CDR3. Fields, in order: J gene, V gene, CDR3 protein.

TRBJ2-1,TRBV18,CASSRSGSSYNEQFF
TRBJ2-2,TRBV7-8,CASSLIISGQGYTGELFF
TRBJ2-2,TRBV11-1,CTSSLETFGTRNTGELFF
TRBJ2-3,TRBV5-1,CASSLSSGSRDTQYF
TRBJ2-5,TRBV24-1,CATSEFATSGKETQYF
TRBJ2-3,TRBV7-6,CASSFGSGRSTDTQYF
TRBJ1-1,TRBV10-3,CAIRASDRGGHTEAFF
TRBJ2-1,TRBV5-1,CASSWEGTGGRNEQFF
TRBJ1-1,TRBV6-5,CASSYSTIAEAFF
TRBJ2-7,TRBV30,CAWSTGTLYKYF
TRBJ2-1,TRBV29-1,CSVVRQGRDNEQFF
TRBJ2-5,TRBV12-3/TRBV12-4,CASSLAVGGQETQYF
TRBJ2-1,TRBV5-1,CASSLPMNEQFF
TRBJ2-2,TRBV7-2,CASSPTGARGLFF
TRBJ2-6,TRBV11-2,CASSLTGGSLSGANVLTF
TRBJ2-1,TRBV5-1,CASSPGTSGIRYNEQFF
TRBJ1-2,TRBV20-1,CSARDSLFSNLRLDGYTF
TRBJ2-1,TRBV11-2,CASRAQRGRNNEQFF
TRBJ2-1,TRBV30,CAWSVRLAEEQFF
TRBJ2-3,TRBV20-1,CSATIGGTDTQYF
TRBJ2-3,TRBV6-4,CASSDGTSGGTDTQYF
TRBJ2-7,TRBV27,CASRSGGQNEQYF
TRBJ2-5,TRBV5-6,CASSRGQGFEETQYF
TRBJ2-1,TRBV28,CASSQILGGRVYNEQFF
TRBJ2-7,TRBV7-2,CASSLGVGQIYEQYF
TRBJ2-7,TRBV19,CASSIAETSGIYEQYF
TRBJ1-6,TRBV20-1,CSARNRGPYNSPLHF
TRBJ1-2,TRBV5-1,CASSYQEGDGYTF
TRBJ2-5,TRBV12-5,CASGPVGVGETQYF
TRBJ2-3,TRBV20-1,CSASYGPDTQYF
TRBJ2-7,TRBV6-1,CASSPSDRFYEQYF
TRBJ1-5,TRBV21-1,CASIHPTRGRGSSSNQPQHF
TRBJ2-3,TRBV5-1,CASSPAYGGGGTDTQYF
TRBJ2-1,TRBV27,CASSFGGTTYNEQFF